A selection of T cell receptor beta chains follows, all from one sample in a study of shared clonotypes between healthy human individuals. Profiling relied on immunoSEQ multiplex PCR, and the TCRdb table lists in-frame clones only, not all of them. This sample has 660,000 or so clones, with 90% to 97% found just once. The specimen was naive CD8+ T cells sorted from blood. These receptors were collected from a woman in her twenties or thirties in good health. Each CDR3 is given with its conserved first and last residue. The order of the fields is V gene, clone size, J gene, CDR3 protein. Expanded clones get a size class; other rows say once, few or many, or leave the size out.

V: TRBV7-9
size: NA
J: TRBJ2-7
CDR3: CASSLASGSSYEQYF

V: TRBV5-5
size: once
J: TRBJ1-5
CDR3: CASSLEQGYSNQPQHF

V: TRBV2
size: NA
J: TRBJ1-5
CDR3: CASGDILLVGNQPQHF

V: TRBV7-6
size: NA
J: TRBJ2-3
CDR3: CASREGRSTDTQYF

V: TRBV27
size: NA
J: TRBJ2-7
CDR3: CASGAGGMSEQYF

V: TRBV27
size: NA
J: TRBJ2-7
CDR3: CASSFSAGEWYEQYF

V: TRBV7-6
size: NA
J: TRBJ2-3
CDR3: CASSFRDNPDTQYF

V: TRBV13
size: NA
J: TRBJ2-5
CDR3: CASSLGGGGRLVGTQYF

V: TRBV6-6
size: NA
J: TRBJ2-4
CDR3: CASSYVQDGAKNIQYF

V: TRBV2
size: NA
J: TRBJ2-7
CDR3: CASKVYEQYF

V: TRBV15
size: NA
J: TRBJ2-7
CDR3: CATADRVVNEQYF

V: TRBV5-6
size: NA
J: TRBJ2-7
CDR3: CASSLAGGEQYF

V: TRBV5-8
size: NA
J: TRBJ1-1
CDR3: CASSVGSEAFF

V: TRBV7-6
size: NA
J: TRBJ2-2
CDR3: CASSRLAANTGELFF

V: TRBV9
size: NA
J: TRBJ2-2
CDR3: CASSVVASGRLGELFF

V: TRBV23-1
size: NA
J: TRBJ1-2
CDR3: CASKGQGLGVGGYTF

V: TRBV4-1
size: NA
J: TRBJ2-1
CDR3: CASSQARALSSYNEQFF

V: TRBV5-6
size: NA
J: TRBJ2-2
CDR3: CASSLVGAEVGELFF

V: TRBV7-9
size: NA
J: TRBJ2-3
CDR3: CASSLVSDTQYF

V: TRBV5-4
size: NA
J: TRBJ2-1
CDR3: CASSLGLAGNEQFF

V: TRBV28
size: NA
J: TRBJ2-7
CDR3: CASSTESYEQYF

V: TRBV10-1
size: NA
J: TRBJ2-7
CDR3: CASASGSSYEQYF

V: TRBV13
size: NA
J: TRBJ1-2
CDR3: CASTEPRDTRQGYRYTF

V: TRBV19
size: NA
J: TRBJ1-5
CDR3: CASSIMMGSNQPQHF

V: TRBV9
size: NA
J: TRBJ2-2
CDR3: CASSVGTGGELFF

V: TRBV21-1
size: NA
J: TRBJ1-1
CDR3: CASSSPGIFMNTEAFF

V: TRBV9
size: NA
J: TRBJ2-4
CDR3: CASSPRDGENIQYF

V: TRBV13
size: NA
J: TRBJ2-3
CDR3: CASSSQGGTDTQYF